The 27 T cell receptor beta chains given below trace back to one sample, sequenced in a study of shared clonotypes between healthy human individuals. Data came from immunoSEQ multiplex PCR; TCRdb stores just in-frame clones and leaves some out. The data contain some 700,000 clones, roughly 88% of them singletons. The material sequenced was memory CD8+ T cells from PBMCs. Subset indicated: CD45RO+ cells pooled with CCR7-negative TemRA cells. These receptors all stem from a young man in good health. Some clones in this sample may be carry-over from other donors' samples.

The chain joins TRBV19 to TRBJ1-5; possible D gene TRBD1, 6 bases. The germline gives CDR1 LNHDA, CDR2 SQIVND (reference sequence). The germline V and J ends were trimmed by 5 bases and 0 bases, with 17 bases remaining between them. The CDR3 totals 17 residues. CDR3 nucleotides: TGTGCCAGTAGTCCTCGGCAGGGGCCCTATAGCAATCAGCCCCAGCATTTT. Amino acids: CASSPRQGPYSNQPQHF. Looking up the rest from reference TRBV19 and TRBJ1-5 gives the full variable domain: DGGITQSPKYLFRKEGQNVTLSCEQNLNHDAMYWYRQDPGQGLRLIYYSQIVNDFQKGDIAEGYSVSREKKESFPLTVTSAQKNPTAFYLCASSPRQGPYSNQPQHFGDGTRLSIL.

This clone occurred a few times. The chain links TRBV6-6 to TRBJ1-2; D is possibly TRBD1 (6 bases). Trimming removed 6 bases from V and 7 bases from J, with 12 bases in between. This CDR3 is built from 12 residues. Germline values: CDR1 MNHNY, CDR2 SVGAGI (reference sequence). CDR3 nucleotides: TGTGCCAGCAGAACAGGGAGATTTGGCTACACCTTC. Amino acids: CASRTGRFGYTF.

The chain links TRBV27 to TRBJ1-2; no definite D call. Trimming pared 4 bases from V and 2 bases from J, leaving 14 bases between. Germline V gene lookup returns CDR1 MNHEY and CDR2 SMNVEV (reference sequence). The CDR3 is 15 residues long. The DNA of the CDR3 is TGTGCCAGCAGTTCGTCGGGGAGAGGAAACTATGGCTACACCTTC. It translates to CASSSSGRGNYGYTF.

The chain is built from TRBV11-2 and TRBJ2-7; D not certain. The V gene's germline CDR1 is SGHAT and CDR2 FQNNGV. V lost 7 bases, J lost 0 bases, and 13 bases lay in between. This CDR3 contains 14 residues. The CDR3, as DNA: TGTGCCAGCACCCTAGGACGCCCCTCCTACGAGCAGTACTTC. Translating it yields CASTLGRPSYEQYF.

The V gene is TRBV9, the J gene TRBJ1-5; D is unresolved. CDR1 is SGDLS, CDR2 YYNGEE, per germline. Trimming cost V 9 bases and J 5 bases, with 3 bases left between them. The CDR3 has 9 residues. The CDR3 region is CANYQPQHF. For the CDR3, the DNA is TGTGCCAACTATCAGCCCCAGCATTTT.

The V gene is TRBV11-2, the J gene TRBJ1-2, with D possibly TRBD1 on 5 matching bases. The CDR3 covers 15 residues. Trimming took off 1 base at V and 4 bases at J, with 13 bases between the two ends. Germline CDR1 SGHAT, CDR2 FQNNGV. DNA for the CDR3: TGTGCCAGCAGCTTAGTGGGGGACCTCCTCTATGGCTACACCTTC. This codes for CASSLVGDLLYGYTF. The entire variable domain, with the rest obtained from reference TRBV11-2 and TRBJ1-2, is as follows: EAGVAQSPRYKIIEKRQSVAFWCNPISGHATLYWYQQILGQGPKLLIQFQNNGVVDDSQLPKDRFSAERLKGVDSTLKIQPAKLEDSAVYLCASSLVGDLLYGYTFGSGTRLTVV.

This chain's CDR3 is CASSIIGTGRRPNKAFF. As DNA, the CDR3 is TGTGCCAGTAGTATAATTGGGACAGGAAGACGCCCCAACAAGGCTTTCTTT. This chain connects TRBV19 to TRBJ1-1, with 8 bases that match TRBD1. Germline V gene sequence: CDR1 LNHDA, CDR2 SQIVND (reference sequence). The V and J ends lost 2 bases and 11 bases, in that order; junction bases with no gene match: 19. The CDR3 has 17 amino acids.

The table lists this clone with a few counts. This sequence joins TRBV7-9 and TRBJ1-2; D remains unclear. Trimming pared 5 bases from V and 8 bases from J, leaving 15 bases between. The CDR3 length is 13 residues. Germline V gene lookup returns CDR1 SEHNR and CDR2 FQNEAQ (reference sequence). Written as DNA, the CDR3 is TGTGCCAGCAGCAAGACAATAACGTACGGCTACACCTTC. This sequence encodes CASSKTITYGYTF.

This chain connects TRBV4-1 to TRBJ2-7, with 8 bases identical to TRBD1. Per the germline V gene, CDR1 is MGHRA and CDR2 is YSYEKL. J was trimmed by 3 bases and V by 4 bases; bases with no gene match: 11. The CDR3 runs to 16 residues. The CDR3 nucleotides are TGCGCCAGCAGCCCGAGTTCGGGGACAGGCTTCTACGAGCAGTACTTC. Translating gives CASSPSSGTGFYEQYF.

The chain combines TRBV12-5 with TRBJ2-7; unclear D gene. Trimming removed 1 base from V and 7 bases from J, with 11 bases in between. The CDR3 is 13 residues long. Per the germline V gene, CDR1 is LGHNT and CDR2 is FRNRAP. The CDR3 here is CASGLDGLGEQYF. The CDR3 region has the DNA TGTGCTAGTGGTTTGGACGGCCTGGGAGAGCAGTACTTC. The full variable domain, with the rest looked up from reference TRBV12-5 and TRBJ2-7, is DARVTQTPRHKVTEMGQEVTMRCQPILGHNTVFWYRQTMMQGLELLAYFRNRAPLDDSGMPKDRFSAEMPDATLATLKIQPSEPRDSAVYFCASGLDGLGEQYFGPGTRLTVT.

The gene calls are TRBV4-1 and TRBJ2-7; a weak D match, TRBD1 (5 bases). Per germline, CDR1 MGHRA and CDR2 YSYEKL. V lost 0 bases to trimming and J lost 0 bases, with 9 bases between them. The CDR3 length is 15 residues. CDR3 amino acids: CASSQETVYSYEQYF. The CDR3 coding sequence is TGCGCCAGCAGCCAAGAGACAGTTTACTCCTACGAGCAGTACTTC.

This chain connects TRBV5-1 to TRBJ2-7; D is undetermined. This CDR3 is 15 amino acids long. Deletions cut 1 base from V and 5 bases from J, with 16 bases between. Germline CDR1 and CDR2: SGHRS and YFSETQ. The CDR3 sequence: CASSLYGARPDEQYF. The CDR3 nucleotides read TGCGCCAGCAGCTTGTATGGTGCCCGACCTGACGAGCAGTACTTC.

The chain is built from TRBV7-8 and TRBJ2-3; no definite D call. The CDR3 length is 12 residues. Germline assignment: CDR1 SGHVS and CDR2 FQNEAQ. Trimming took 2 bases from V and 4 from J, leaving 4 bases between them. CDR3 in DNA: TGTGCCAGCAGCTTACCGCCAGATACGCAGTATTTT. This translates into CASSLPPDTQYF.

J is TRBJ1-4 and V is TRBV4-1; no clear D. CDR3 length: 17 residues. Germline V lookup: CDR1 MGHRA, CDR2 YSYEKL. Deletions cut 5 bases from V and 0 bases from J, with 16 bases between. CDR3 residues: CASSFRTEMATNEKLFF. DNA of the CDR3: TGCGCCAGCAGCTTCCGGACGGAGATGGCAACTAATGAAAAACTGTTTTTT.

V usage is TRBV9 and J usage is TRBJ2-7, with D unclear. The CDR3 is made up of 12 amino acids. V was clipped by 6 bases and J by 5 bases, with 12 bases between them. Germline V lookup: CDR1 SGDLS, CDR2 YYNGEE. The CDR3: CASTNREDEQYF. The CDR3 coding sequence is TGTGCCAGCACCAACCGTGAGGACGAGCAGTACTTC.

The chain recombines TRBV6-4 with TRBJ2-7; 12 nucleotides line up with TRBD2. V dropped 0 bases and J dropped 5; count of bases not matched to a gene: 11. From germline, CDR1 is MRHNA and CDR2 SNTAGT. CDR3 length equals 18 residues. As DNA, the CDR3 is TGTGCCAGCAGTGACTCGATCGCGACTAGCGGGAGTAGTCACGAGCAGTACTTC. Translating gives CASSDSIATSGSSHEQYF.

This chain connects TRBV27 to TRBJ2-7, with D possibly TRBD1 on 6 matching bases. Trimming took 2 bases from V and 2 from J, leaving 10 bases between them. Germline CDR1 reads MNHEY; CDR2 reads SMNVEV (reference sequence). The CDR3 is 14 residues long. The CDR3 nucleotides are TGTGCCAGCAGTTTAGATGGGGGCGCCTACGAGCAGTACTTC. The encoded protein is CASSLDGGAYEQYF.

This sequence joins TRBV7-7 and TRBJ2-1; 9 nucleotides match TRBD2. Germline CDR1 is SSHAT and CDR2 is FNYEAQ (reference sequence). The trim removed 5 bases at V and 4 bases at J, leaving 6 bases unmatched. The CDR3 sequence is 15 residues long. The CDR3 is CASSDRLAAYNEQFF. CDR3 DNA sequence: TGTGCCAGCAGCGACCGACTAGCGGCGTACAATGAGCAGTTCTTC.

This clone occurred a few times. This CDR3 reads CASTTSSEAFF. The CDR3 DNA follows: TGTGCCAGCACAACCTCAAGTGAAGCTTTCTTT. The chain uses TRBV25-1 and TRBJ1-1; D ambiguous. The CDR3 is made up of 11 amino acids. The V end lost 7 bases, the J end lost 7 bases, and 10 bases lay between the germline ends. In germline, CDR1 is MGHDK, CDR2 SYGVNS.

The CDR3 loop reads CASSLSPGGLANYGYTF. The CDR3 DNA is TGTGCCAGCAGTTTATCACCAGGGGGGTTAGCTAACTATGGCTACACCTTC. The chain recombines TRBV27 with TRBJ1-2; 7 bases are a match to TRBD1. Germline V gene lookup returns CDR1 MNHEY and CDR2 SMNVEV (reference sequence). J gave up 0 bases and V 0 bases, and 7 bases lay outside the gene matches. This CDR3 contains 17 residues.

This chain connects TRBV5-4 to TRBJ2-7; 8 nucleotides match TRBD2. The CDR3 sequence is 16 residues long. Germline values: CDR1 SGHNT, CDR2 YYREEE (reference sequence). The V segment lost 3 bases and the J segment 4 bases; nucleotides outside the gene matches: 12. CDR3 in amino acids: CASSSNKREYFYEQYF. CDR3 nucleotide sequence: TGTGCCAGCAGCTCGAATAAGCGGGAGTATTTTTACGAGCAGTACTTC.

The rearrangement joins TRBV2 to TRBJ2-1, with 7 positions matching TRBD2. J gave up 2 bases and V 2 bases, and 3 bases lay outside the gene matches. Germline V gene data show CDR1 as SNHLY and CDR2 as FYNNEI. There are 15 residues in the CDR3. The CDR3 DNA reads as TGTGCCAGCAGTGAATGGGCGGGAGCCTACAATGAGCAGTTCTTC. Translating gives CASSEWAGAYNEQFF.

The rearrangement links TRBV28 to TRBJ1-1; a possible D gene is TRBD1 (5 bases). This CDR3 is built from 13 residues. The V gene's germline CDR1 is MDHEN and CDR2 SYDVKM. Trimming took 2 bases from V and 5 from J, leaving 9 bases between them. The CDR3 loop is CASSLIWGTEAFF. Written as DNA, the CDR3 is TGTGCCAGCAGTTTAATCTGGGGGACTGAAGCTTTCTTT.

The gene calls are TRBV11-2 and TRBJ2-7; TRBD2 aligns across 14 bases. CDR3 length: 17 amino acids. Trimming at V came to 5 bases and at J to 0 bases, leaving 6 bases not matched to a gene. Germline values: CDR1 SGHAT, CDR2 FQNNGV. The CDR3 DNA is TGTGCCAGCAGCGCTCCGGGACTAGCGGGAGACTCCTACGAGCAGTACTTC. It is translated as CASSAPGLAGDSYEQYF.

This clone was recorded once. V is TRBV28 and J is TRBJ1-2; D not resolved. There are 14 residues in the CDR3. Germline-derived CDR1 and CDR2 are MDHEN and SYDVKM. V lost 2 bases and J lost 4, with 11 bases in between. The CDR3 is CASSLRVFLYGYTF. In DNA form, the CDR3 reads TGTGCCAGCAGTTTAAGGGTTTTCCTCTATGGCTACACCTTC.

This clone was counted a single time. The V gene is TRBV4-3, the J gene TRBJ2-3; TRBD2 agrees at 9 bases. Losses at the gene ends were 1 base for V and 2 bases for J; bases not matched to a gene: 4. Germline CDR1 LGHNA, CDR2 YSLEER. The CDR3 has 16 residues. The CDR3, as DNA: TGCGCCAGCAGCCAAGTTGCTAGCGGGATCACAGATACGCAGTATTTT. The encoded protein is CASSQVASGITDTQYF.

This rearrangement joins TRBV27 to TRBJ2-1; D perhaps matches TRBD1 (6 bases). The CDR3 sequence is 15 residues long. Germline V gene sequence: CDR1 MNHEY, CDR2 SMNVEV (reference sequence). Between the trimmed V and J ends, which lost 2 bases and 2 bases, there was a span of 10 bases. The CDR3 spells CASSLGQLAYNEQFF. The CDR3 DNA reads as TGTGCCAGCAGTTTAGGACAGCTCGCCTACAATGAGCAGTTCTTC.